This T cell receptor beta chain was documented in a study of Graves' ophthalmopathy and Graves' hyperthyroidism. This clonotype was counted at least ten times. In this cohort, patients with other autoimmune diseases, uncontrolled infections, pregnancy or lactation were excluded. CDR1 SGHTS and CDR2 YDEGEE come from the germline V gene. V lost 2 bases and J lost 2, with 10 bases in between. The CDR3 is 14 residues long. Researchers took RNA transcripts and amplified TCR beta CDR3 regions from them. The first-round RT-PCR employed HTBI primers together with the Qiagen OneStep RT-PCR kit. A multiplex PCR was then performed as the second round. TCRdb recomputed calls from the multiplex PCR reads with MiXCR, one row per CDR3 protein. The data hold approximately 700,000 distinct CDR3 sequences, with 40% observed a single time.

Sequencing input: peripheral blood. The receptor's source is an adult man with Graves' ophthalmopathy. The chain joins TRBV5-8 to TRBJ1-2; D perhaps matches TRBD1 (5 bases). This CDR3 reads CASSFGRGNYGYTF. As DNA, the CDR3 is TGTGCCAGCAGCTTTGGAAGGGGCAACTATGGCTACACCTTC. The variable domain in full, with the rest retrieved from reference TRBV5-8 and TRBJ1-2, is EAGVTQSPTHLIKTRGQQATLRCSPISGHTSVYWYQQALGLGLQFLLWYDEGEERNRGNFPPRFSGRQFPNYSSELNVNALELEDSALYLCASSFGRGNYGYTFGSGTRLTVV.